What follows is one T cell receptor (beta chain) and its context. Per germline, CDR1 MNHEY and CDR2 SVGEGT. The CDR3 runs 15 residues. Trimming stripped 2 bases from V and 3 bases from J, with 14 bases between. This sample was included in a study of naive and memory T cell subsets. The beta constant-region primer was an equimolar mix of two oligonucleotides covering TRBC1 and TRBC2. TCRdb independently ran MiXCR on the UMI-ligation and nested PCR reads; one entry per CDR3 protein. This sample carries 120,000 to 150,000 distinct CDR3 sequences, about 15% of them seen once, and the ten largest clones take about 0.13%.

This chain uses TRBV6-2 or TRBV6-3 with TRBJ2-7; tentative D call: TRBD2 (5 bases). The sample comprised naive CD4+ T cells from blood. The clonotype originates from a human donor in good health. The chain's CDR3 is CASSYAGSGNYEQYF. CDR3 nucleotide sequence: TGTGCCAGCAGTTACGCCGGGTCCGGGAACTACGAGCAGTACTTC.